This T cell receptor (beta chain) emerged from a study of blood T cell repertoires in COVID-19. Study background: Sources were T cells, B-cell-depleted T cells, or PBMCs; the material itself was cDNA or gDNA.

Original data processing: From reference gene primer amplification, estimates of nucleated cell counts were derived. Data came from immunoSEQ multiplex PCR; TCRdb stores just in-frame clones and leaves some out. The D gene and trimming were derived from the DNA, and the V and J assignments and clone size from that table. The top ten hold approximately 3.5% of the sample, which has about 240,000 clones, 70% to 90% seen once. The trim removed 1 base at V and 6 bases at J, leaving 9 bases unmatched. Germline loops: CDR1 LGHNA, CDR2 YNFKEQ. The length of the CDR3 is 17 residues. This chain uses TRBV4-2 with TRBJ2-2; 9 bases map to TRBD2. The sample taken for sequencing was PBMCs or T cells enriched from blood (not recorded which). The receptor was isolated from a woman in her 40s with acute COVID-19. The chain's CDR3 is CASSQGGAGGPAGELFF. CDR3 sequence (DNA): TGTGCCAGCAGCCAAGGCGGTGCGGGAGGGCCCGCCGGGGAGCTGTTTTTT.